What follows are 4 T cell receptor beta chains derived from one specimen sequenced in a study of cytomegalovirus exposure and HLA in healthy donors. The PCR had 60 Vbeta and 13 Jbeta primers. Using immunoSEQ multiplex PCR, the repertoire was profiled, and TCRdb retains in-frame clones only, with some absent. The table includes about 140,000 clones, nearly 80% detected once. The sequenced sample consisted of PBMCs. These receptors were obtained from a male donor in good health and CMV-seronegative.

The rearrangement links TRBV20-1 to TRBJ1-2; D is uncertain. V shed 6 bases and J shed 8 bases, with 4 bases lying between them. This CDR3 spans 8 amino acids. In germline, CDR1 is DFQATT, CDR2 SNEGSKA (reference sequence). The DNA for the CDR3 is TGCAGTGCCCTGGGCTACACCTTC. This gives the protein CSALGYTF.

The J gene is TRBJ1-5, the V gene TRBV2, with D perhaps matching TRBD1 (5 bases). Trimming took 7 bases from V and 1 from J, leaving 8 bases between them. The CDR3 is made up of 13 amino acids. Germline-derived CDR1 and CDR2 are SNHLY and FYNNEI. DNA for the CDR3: TGTGCCAGCAAGGGGCCCAGCAATCAGCCCCAGCATTTT. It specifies CASKGPSNQPQHF. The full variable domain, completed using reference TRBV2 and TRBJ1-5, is EPEVTQTPSHQVTQMGQEVILRCVPISNHLYFYWYRQILGQKVEFLVSFYNNEISEKSEIFDDQFSVERPDGSNFTLKIRSTKLEDSAMYFCASKGPSNQPQHFGDGTRLSIL.

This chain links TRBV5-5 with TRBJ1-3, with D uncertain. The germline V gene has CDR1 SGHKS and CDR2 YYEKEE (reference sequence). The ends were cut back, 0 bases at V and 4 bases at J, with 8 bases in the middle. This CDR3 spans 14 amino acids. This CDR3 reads CASSLDSRGNTIYF. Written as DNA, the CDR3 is TGTGCCAGCAGCTTGGACAGTAGAGGAAACACCATATATTTT.

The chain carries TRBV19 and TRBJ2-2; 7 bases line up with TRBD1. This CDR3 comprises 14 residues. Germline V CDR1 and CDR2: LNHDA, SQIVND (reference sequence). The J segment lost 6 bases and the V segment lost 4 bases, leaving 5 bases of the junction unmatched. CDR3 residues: CASSKDRLAGELFF. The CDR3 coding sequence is TGTGCCAGTAGTAAGGACAGGCTGGCCGGGGAGCTGTTTTTT.